This T cell receptor beta chain was profiled in a study of cytomegalovirus exposure and HLA in healthy donors. Study information: In an earlier analysis, approximately 120 million unique TCR beta sequences were found from some 180 million T cells. General study results and limits: Later analysis showed TCR association rates varying by HLA locus, highest for DRB1 and lowest for HLA-C.

V trimming: 4 bases; J trimming: 9 bases; junction bases outside the gene matches: 7. The CDR3 extends over 14 amino acids. Germline lookup yields CDR1 MGHRA and CDR2 YSYEKL. Both 60 Vbeta primers and 13 Jbeta primers went into the PCR. Sequencing used immunoSEQ multiplex PCR; TCRdb keeps in-frame clones, though not all of them. The table shows about 160,000 clones, with roughly four fifths occurring only once. Worth noting for this clone: No antigen is known for it.

The rearrangement joins TRBV4-1 to TRBJ2-1; 9 positions agree with TRBD1. The source of this sequence is a woman aged 35 to 49 in good health and CMV-seronegative. The sample was PBMCs. The CDR3 bases are TGCGCCAGCAGCCTCGGGACAGGGCTCTTTGAGCAGTTCTTC. As protein: CASSLGTGLFEQFF.